This T cell receptor (beta chain) came from a study of blood T cell repertoires in COVID-19 (dated by TCRdb to between 2020 and 2021). Study-wide context: Recovered participants in ImmuneRACE Cohort 3 were defined as having two consecutive negative NP/OP PCR tests, clearance from a healthcare professional, or resolution of symptoms. Samples from collaborators originated in the United States, Italy and Spain and spanned both the acute and convalescent phases of COVID-19. The material from the prospective study consisted of cDNA or gDNA derived from T cells, B-cell-depleted T cells, or PBMCs. The dataset comprised deeply sampled blood TCRbeta repertoires from subjects exposed to, actively infected with, or recovered from COVID-19. The repertoires were released in a freely available public database intended as a resource for research on the immune response to SARS-CoV-2. The samples were drawn from two sources: the first 160 participants of the ongoing ImmuneRACE study, and over 1,000 subjects contributed by 6 global collaborators. Sample metadata almost always included a de-identified subject ID, COVID-19 status, age in years and sex. Where available, HLA class I and class II types were taken from metadata supplied by the sample provider and were not determined by assay-based typing. General study outcomes and caveats: The quantity of clinical and demographic metadata differed by source and by participant and was supplied without curation.

TCRbeta CDR3 regions were amplified from genomic DNA by means of the immunoSEQ Assay, a bias-controlled multiplex PCR. Under the source paper's analysis protocol: The number of nucleated cells in each sample was estimated from the amplification of reference gene primers within the assay. Sequence reads were collapsed and filtered to measure the absolute abundance of every unique TCRbeta CDR3 rearrangement. For each sample, productive Simpson clonality was calculated as the square root of Simpson's diversity index across productive rearrangements. TCRdb took this table from immuneACCESS and kept in-frame rearrangements with V and J called. Such tables lack part of the clones; where checked against another copy, unresolved V genes explain under half of the gap, and the rest is unexplained. V and J calls and clone size come straight from that table; D and trimming were deduced from the DNA. The sample table lists 150,000 to 200,000 clones, roughly nine tenths of them with a count of one. Together, the top ten hold approximately 23% of the sample.

The count of this clone is one. The target of this receptor is not known. One base away there is no much larger clone; base qualities are not given. Reading the germline V gene gives CDR1 MNHEY and CDR2 SVGAGI. Measured from the cysteine to the phenylalanine, the CDR3 is 14 residues long. Only CDR3 DNA is held: 42 bases, read in frame from base 1. V is shortened by 8 bases, J by 1 base, and the region joining them spans 14 bases. In the prospective study, participants were roughly 18 to 100 years old, resided in around 25 geographic areas of the United States, and were enrolled through a virtual design. In the prospective study, participants were assigned to cohorts based on the clinical history participants reported in a screening survey and a study questionnaire. Each participant in the prospective study had whole blood, serum and a nasopharyngeal or oropharyngeal swab collected by mobile phlebotomists. Prospective study participants could optionally give additional blood draws and questionnaires over an approximately two-month period. Prospective study blood samples were shipped either frozen or at room temperature before DNA extraction.

This chain joins TRBV6-5 to TRBJ1-1; a confident D gene designation cannot be given. Sequencing was performed on PBMCs or T cells enriched from blood (not recorded which). The sequence derives from a woman aged 40 to 55 in a cohort exposed to, infected with or recovered from COVID-19 (not recorded which). The CDR3 here reads CASSKTGENTEAFF. The DNA sequence reads TGTGCCAGCTCAAAGACCGGGGAGAACACTGAAGCTTTCTTT.